This T cell receptor beta chain was captured in a study of blood T cell repertoires in COVID-19. In Cohort 3, a recovered donor had either two negative PCRs, clearance, or symptom resolution. The CDR3 spans 15 residues. Trimming removed 4 bases at V and 1 base at J, with 11 bases between. Germline CDR1 and CDR2: SGDLS and YYNGEE. Profiling relied on immunoSEQ multiplex PCR, and the TCRdb table lists in-frame clones only, not all of them. Of roughly 150,000 clones listed, 84% are singletons. This TCR derives from a man aged 50-60 years who had recovered from COVID-19. Sequencing was performed on PBMCs or T cells enriched from blood (not recorded which). The genes are TRBV9 and TRBJ2-2; D is uncertain. DNA for the CDR3: TGTGCCAGCAGCCCTGTAGTCGGGAACACCGGGGAGCTGTTTTTT. It codes for CASSPVVGNTGELFF.